The 9 T cell receptor beta chains below all came from one sample that was sequenced in a study of T cell responses to AZD1222 COVID-19 vaccine. The data were produced by immunoSEQ multiplex PCR, yet TCRdb's version contains in-frame clones alone and is incomplete. The sample carries fewer than 150,000 clones, 93% recorded once. The sample was peripheral blood, taken 28 days after the second AZD1222 dose. The source of these receptors is an adult who received the AZD1222 COVID-19 vaccine.

The chain recombines TRBV28 with TRBJ1-1, with TRBD1 as a possible D gene (5 bases). Germline V gene data show CDR1 as MDHEN and CDR2 as SYDVKM. V was cut by 7 bases and J by 4 bases, with 19 bases left in between. The CDR3 has 15 residues. This chain's CDR3 is CASNAETALGTEAFF. The CDR3 nucleotides are TGTGCCAGCAATGCAGAGACAGCCTTGGGCACTGAAGCTTTCTTT.

This clone was recorded only once. J is TRBJ2-5 and V is TRBV21-1; TRBD2 was called by the table and not checked on the DNA. TRBV21-1 counts as a pseudogene. This CDR3 contains 17 residues. The CDR3 DNA reads TGTGCCAGCAGCTCGGTTGTTCGGGGGGGCTGGGGAGAGACCCAGTACTTC. This codes for CASSSVVRGGWGETQYF.

This clone has only a few counts. The chain combines TRBV28 with TRBJ1-2, with a possible D match to TRBD1 (5 bases). The CDR3 covers 15 residues. Trimming stripped 2 bases from V and 8 bases from J, with 18 bases between. Germline V gene lookup returns CDR1 MDHEN and CDR2 SYDVKM. CDR3 sequence reads: CASSLPGTTWGGYTF. DNA for the CDR3: TGTGCCAGCAGTTTACCCGGGACCACCTGGGGAGGCTACACCTTC.

A few counts support this clone. This chain uses TRBV18 with TRBJ1-1; TRBD1 agrees at 11 bases. The CDR3 loop spans 15 amino acids. The junction had 3 bases not matched to a gene; V was cut back by 2 bases and J by 4 bases. From germline, CDR1 is KGHSH and CDR2 LQKENI. The CDR3 spells CASSPRTGGFTEAFF. The DNA for the CDR3 is TGTGCCAGCTCACCAAGGACAGGGGGCTTCACTGAAGCTTTCTTT.

The chain uses TRBV29-1 and TRBJ2-1, with D possibly being TRBD2 (6 bases). Germline CDR1 reads SQVTM; CDR2 reads ANQGSEA. The CDR3 has 14 residues. The V gene lost 7 bases and the J gene lost 7 bases, with 20 bases spanning the gap. This CDR3 reads CSAAPGEGLNEQFF. The CDR3, as DNA: TGCAGCGCTGCTCCGGGAGAAGGGTTGAATGAGCAGTTCTTC.

CDR3 loop: CASSLGVRDKLGKNTEAFF. The CDR3 DNA follows: TGTGCCAGCAGCTTGGGGGTCAGGGATAAGTTGGGTAAGAACACTGAAGCTTTCTTT. The chain recombines TRBV7-2 with TRBJ1-1; D possibly corresponds to TRBD1 (5 bases). This CDR3 contains 19 residues. V gave up 3 bases and J gave up 1 base, with 24 bases separating them. CDR1 and CDR2 from the germline V gene are SGHTA and FQGNSA.

J is TRBJ2-4 and V is TRBV9, with 9 bases lining up with TRBD1. Trimming took 4 bases from V and 4 from J; bases not matched to a gene: 9. Germline V gene sequence: CDR1 SGDLS, CDR2 YYNGEE. This CDR3 contains 16 residues. For the CDR3, the DNA is TGTGCCAGCAGCCCGCCTGGGACAGGGAGAAAAAACATTCAGTACTTC. It is translated as CASSPPGTGRKNIQYF.

CDR3 sequence reads: CASSLAGTTDTQYF. In DNA, the CDR3 is TGTGCCAGCAGCTTAGCGGGGACCACAGATACGCAGTATTTT. This rearrangement joins TRBV7-9 to TRBJ2-3; possibly TRBD1 or TRBD2 for D (5 bases each). This CDR3 spans 14 amino acids. Germline CDR1 and CDR2: SEHNR and FQNEAQ (reference sequence). V lost 0 bases and J lost 2, with 6 bases in between.

The chain couples TRBV6-6 to TRBJ2-7; D remains ambiguous. The CDR3 runs 12 residues. Germline-derived CDR1 and CDR2 are MNHNY and SVGAGI (reference sequence). V was trimmed by 0 bases and J by 7 bases, leaving 7 bases between them. CDR3 loop: CASSYSEAEQYF. The CDR3, as DNA: TGTGCCAGCAGTTACTCCGAAGCAGAGCAGTACTTC.